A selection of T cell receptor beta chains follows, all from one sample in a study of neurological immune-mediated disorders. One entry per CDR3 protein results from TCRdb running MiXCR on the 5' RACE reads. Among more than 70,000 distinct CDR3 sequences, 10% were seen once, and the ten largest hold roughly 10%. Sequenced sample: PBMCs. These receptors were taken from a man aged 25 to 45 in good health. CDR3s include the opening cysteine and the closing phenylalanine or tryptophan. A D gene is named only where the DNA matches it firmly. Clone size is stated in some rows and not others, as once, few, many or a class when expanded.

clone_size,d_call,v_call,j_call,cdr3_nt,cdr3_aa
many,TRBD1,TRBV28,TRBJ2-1,TGTGCCAGCAGTTCCGGACAGGGCTGGAATGAGCAGTTCTTC,CASSSGQGWNEQFF
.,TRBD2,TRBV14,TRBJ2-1,TGTGCCAGCAGCCAGGGACTACCAACCTACAATGAGCAGTTCTTC,CASSQGLPTYNEQFF
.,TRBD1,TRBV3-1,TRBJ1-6,TGTGCCAGCAGCCTGAGACAGGGGGTAAATTCACCCCTCCACTTT,CASSLRQGVNSPLHF
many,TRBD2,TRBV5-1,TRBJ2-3,TGCGCCAGCAGCCGTATAGAGCCGGTCGGTCTAGCGGGAGAAGTAGATACGCAGTATTTT,CASSRIEPVGLAGEVDTQYF
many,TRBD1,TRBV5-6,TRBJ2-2,TGTGCCAGCAGCTCCTTCAGGGGGTCCGGGGAGCTGTTTTTT,CASSSFRGSGELFF
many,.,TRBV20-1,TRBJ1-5,TGCAGTGCTAGAGACCTACAGAGGAGCAATCAGCCCCAGCATTTT,CSARDLQRSNQPQHF
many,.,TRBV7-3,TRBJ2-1,TGTGCCAGCAGCTCCAGAGGGGGTAATGAGCAGTTCTTC,CASSSRGGNEQFF
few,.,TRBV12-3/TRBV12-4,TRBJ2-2,TGTGCCAGCAGTTTTCTCCGTCAGGACACCGGGGAGCTGTTTTTT,CASSFLRQDTGELFF
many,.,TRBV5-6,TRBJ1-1,TGTGCCAGCAGCCCCTGGTCCCGACCGAACACTGAAGCTTTCTTT,CASSPWSRPNTEAFF
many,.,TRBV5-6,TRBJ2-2,TGTGAGTCTGGCATCGACGGGGAGCTGTTTTTT,CESGIDGELFF
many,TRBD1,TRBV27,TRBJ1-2,TGTGCCAGCAGTTTACTCGGACAGGGTGGCGGCTACACCTTC,CASSLLGQGGGYTF
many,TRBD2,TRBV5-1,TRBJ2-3,TGCGCCAGCAGCTATGGGACTACCACAGATACGCAGTATTTT,CASSYGTTTDTQYF
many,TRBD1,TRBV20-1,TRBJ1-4,TGCAGTGCTAGAGATCATTTCCAGGGGGCAGAAAAACTGTTTTTT,CSARDHFQGAEKLFF
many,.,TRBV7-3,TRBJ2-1,TGTGCCAGCAGCTCCGGACGGGCAGAGCGGGTATCCTACAATGAGCAGTTCTTC,CASSSGRAERVSYNEQFF
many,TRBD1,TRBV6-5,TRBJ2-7,TGTGCCAGCAGTCAGACAGGGGGTTCCTACGAGCAGTACTTC,CASSQTGGSYEQYF
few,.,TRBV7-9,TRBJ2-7,TGTGCCAGCAGCTTATACGCCGAGCAGTACTTC,CASSLYAEQYF
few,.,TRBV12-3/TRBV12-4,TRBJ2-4,TGTGCCAGCAGGGGTACAGGGTCTGTGGCCAAAAACATTCAGTACTTC,CASRGTGSVAKNIQYF
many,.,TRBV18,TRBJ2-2,TGTGCCAGCTCACCCTACACTACCTCGAACACCGGGGAGCTGTTTTTT,CASSPYTTSNTGELFF
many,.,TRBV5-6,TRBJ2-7,TGTGCCAGCAGCTTTAGGGGATACGAGCAGTACTTC,CASSFRGYEQYF